This T cell receptor beta chain originates from a study of tumor and adjacent non-tumor tissue in lung cancer. Overall study: Patients were aged roughly 30 to 76, 9 to 10 men and a handful of women, stage I to III. Each sample yielded 4 million to 5 million productive TCRbeta reads on average. Study outcomes and limitations: Compared with tumor, normal lung showed significantly lower TCR diversity.

This clonotype was recorded many times. Its antigen is not known. RNA was extracted from bulk tissue without any cell sorting. More than 3 cm separated this lung sample from the edge of the tumor. Germline V gene sequence: CDR1 PRHDT, CDR2 FYEKMQ (reference sequence). This CDR3 region has 15 residues. V lost 4 bases and J 3 bases, leaving 16 bases between the germline ends. A modified ARM-PCR protocol with three rounds of nested PCR amplified TCRbeta. TCRdb passed the multiplex PCR reads through MiXCR, listing each CDR3 protein once. In the table there are 48,000 or so distinct CDR3 sequences, around 67% of which are singletons.

The chain carries TRBV13 and TRBJ2-7, with TRBD2 as a possible D gene (5 bases). The source material was distant non-tumor lung tissue. This TCR was recovered from a woman between 65 and 79 years old with non-small cell lung cancer. The CDR3 loop is CASSSRRLVDYEQYF. CDR3 DNA sequence: TGTGCCAGCAGCTCCCGGAGGCTAGTAGACTACGAGCAGTACTTC.